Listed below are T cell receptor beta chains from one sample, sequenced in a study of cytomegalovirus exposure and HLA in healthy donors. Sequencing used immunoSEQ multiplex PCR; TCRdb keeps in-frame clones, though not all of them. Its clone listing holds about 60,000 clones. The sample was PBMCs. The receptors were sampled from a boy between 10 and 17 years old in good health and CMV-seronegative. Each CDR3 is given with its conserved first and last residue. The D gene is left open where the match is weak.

CDR3nt: TGTGCCAGCACGATAACAGGGGGCGTTGGCACCGGGGAGCTGTTTTTT
CDR3aa: CASTITGGVGTGELFF
d_gene: TRBD1
j_gene: TRBJ2-2
v_gene: TRBV5-6

CDR3nt: TGCGCCAGCAGCTTGGGACAGACCAGCACAGATACGCAGTATTTT
CDR3aa: CASSLGQTSTDTQYF
d_gene: -
j_gene: TRBJ2-3
v_gene: TRBV5-1

CDR3nt: TGTGCCAGCAGCCGGGACAGTAACACTGAAGCTTTCTTT
CDR3aa: CASSRDSNTEAFF
d_gene: TRBD1
j_gene: TRBJ1-1
v_gene: TRBV6-5

CDR3nt: TGTGCCAGCGAGGACAGGGTCGGTGTTAATGAGCAGTTCTTC
CDR3aa: CASEDRVGVNEQFF
d_gene: TRBD1
j_gene: TRBJ2-1
v_gene: TRBV19

CDR3nt: TGTGCCAGCAGTTACTCCAGGGCTGATTCACCCCTCCACTTT
CDR3aa: CASSYSRADSPLHF
d_gene: -
j_gene: TRBJ1-6
v_gene: TRBV6-6

CDR3nt: TGTGCCAGCAGGCCTAGTGTCTCCGACAATGAGCAGTTCTTC
CDR3aa: CASRPSVSDNEQFF
d_gene: -
j_gene: TRBJ2-1
v_gene: TRBV7-2

CDR3nt: TGTGCCAGCAGCTCACGTGCTGGGACAGGGGATGGCTACACCTTC
CDR3aa: CASSSRAGTGDGYTF
d_gene: TRBD1
j_gene: TRBJ1-2
v_gene: TRBV7-2

CDR3nt: TGTGCCAGCAGCGAGGGGGGGCTCTTTAATCAGCCCCAGCATTTT
CDR3aa: CASSEGGLFNQPQHF
d_gene: -
j_gene: TRBJ1-5
v_gene: TRBV9

CDR3nt: TGTGCCAGCAGCTTAGTTGGACAGGGGAGGGTCGAAGGCGATACGCAGTATTTT
CDR3aa: CASSLVGQGRVEGDTQYF
d_gene: TRBD1
j_gene: TRBJ2-3
v_gene: TRBV13

CDR3nt: TGTGCCAGCTCACCGACCCAGGGGTCCCCTGGGGCCAACGTCCTGACTTTC
CDR3aa: CASSPTQGSPGANVLTF
d_gene: -
j_gene: TRBJ2-6
v_gene: TRBV18

CDR3nt: TGTGCCAGCAGCTTGGGAGTGCGGGGGGGAGCTTTCTTT
CDR3aa: CASSLGVRGGAFF
d_gene: -
j_gene: TRBJ1-1
v_gene: TRBV5-5

CDR3nt: TGTGCCAGCAGTACACCGGGACAGGGCATCACTGAAGCTTTCTTT
CDR3aa: CASSTPGQGITEAFF
d_gene: TRBD1
j_gene: TRBJ1-1
v_gene: TRBV7-6

CDR3nt: TGTGCCAGCAGCACGGTCACAGATACGCAGTATTTT
CDR3aa: CASSTVTDTQYF
d_gene: -
j_gene: TRBJ2-3
v_gene: TRBV7-2

CDR3nt: TGTGCCAGCCTTCCGTTTGTGGGGGCTAACAATGAGCAGTTCTTC
CDR3aa: CASLPFVGANNEQFF
d_gene: -
j_gene: TRBJ2-1
v_gene: TRBV7-8

CDR3nt: TGTGCCAGCAGCTTACTAGCGGACGGGAACACTGAAGCTTTCTTT
CDR3aa: CASSLLADGNTEAFF
d_gene: -
j_gene: TRBJ1-1
v_gene: TRBV7-7

CDR3nt: TGTGCCAGCAGCCCCAGGGAGGGGAGCTCCTACGAGCAGTACTTC
CDR3aa: CASSPREGSSYEQYF
d_gene: TRBD2
j_gene: TRBJ2-7
v_gene: TRBV7-6

CDR3nt: TGCGCCAGCAGCAAGGCAGGGCCTCGCCAAGAGACCCAGTACTTC
CDR3aa: CASSKAGPRQETQYF
d_gene: -
j_gene: TRBJ2-5
v_gene: TRBV5-1

CDR3nt: TGTGCCAGCAGCTTAGGCCTAGGACAGGGGGCCAAACTGTTTTTT
CDR3aa: CASSLGLGQGAKLFF
d_gene: TRBD1
j_gene: TRBJ1-4
v_gene: TRBV13

CDR3nt: TGTGCCAGCAGGGAAAGGACTAGCGGGACCTACAATGAGCAGTTCTTC
CDR3aa: CASRERTSGTYNEQFF
d_gene: TRBD2
j_gene: TRBJ2-1
v_gene: TRBV2

CDR3nt: TGTGCCAGCAGTGTAGACAGGGGGCTTACTGAAGCTTTCTTT
CDR3aa: CASSVDRGLTEAFF
d_gene: TRBD1
j_gene: TRBJ1-1
v_gene: TRBV2

CDR3nt: TGTGCCAGCAGCGTAGGAGGACAGAGCAATCAGCCCCAGCATTTT
CDR3aa: CASSVGGQSNQPQHF
d_gene: -
j_gene: TRBJ1-5
v_gene: TRBV9

CDR3nt: TGCAGCGTTGGGAAGGACAGGGTTAAGACCCAGTACTTC
CDR3aa: CSVGKDRVKTQYF
d_gene: TRBD1
j_gene: TRBJ2-5
v_gene: TRBV29-1

CDR3nt: TGTGCCAGCAGGCCCACTAGCGGGGGGGCAGAGGATACGCAGTATTTT
CDR3aa: CASRPTSGGAEDTQYF
d_gene: TRBD2
j_gene: TRBJ2-3
v_gene: TRBV7-9

CDR3nt: TGCGCCAGCAGCCAAGGACAGGGAAGTTTCGCCGGGGAGCTGTTTTTT
CDR3aa: CASSQGQGSFAGELFF
d_gene: TRBD1
j_gene: TRBJ2-2
v_gene: TRBV4-1

CDR3nt: TGTGCCAGCAGTGTTCAGGGCTACGAGCAGTACTTC
CDR3aa: CASSVQGYEQYF
d_gene: -
j_gene: TRBJ2-7
v_gene: TRBV6-1

CDR3nt: TGTGCCAGCACCAATGGGGGGATCCCTGGAAACACCATATATTTT
CDR3aa: CASTNGGIPGNTIYF
d_gene: -
j_gene: TRBJ1-3
v_gene: TRBV6-1

CDR3nt: TGTGCCAGCAGTCGAACAGGGGGCAGGTTGAACACTGAAGCTTTCTTT
CDR3aa: CASSRTGGRLNTEAFF
d_gene: TRBD1
j_gene: TRBJ1-1
v_gene: TRBV11-3

CDR3nt: TGTGCCAGCAGCCCCGCCGGGGGAGGTATTACTGAAGCTTTCTTT
CDR3aa: CASSPAGGGITEAFF
d_gene: -
j_gene: TRBJ1-1
v_gene: TRBV5-4

CDR3nt: TGCAGCGTTAGGAGGGGGCAGAACACTGAAGCTTTCTTT
CDR3aa: CSVRRGQNTEAFF
d_gene: TRBD1
j_gene: TRBJ1-1
v_gene: TRBV29-1

CDR3nt: TGTGCCAGTAGTACCCAGGGGGCCGCTGAAGCTTTCTTT
CDR3aa: CASSTQGAAEAFF
d_gene: TRBD1
j_gene: TRBJ1-1
v_gene: TRBV19

CDR3nt: TGTGCCAGCTCACCTGGGGCAGCCGGAAACACCATATATTTT
CDR3aa: CASSPGAAGNTIYF
d_gene: -
j_gene: TRBJ1-3
v_gene: TRBV18

CDR3nt: TGTGCCAGCAGCTCCGGGGGGAACACTGAAGCTTTCTTT
CDR3aa: CASSSGGNTEAFF
d_gene: -
j_gene: TRBJ1-1
v_gene: TRBV7-8

CDR3nt: TGTGCCAGTAGTATACTCCCAAAGGCTCAGGGAACGCTAGCGAACACCGGGGAGCTGTTTTTT
CDR3aa: CASSILPKAQGTLANTGELFF
d_gene: -
j_gene: TRBJ2-2
v_gene: TRBV19

CDR3nt: TGCGCCAGCAGCTGGACTAGCGGGGGAGTAAACACCGGGGAGCTGTTTTTT
CDR3aa: CASSWTSGGVNTGELFF
d_gene: TRBD2
j_gene: TRBJ2-2
v_gene: TRBV5-1

CDR3nt: TGTGCCAGTAGTATAGATGCAGGGGGAGCCTACGAGCAGTACTTC
CDR3aa: CASSIDAGGAYEQYF
d_gene: TRBD1
j_gene: TRBJ2-7
v_gene: TRBV19

CDR3nt: TGTGCCAGCAGCTTGGAACTGGGACAGGGGGGAGAGACCCAGTACTTC
CDR3aa: CASSLELGQGGETQYF
d_gene: TRBD1
j_gene: TRBJ2-5
v_gene: TRBV5-6

CDR3nt: TGTGCCAGCAGCGTCGGTTCAGGGCCCATCGGCACCGGGGAGCTGTTTTTT
CDR3aa: CASSVGSGPIGTGELFF
d_gene: -
j_gene: TRBJ2-2
v_gene: TRBV9

CDR3nt: TGTGCCAGCAGGCAGGGGGCTGGGGCCAACGTCCTGACTTTC
CDR3aa: CASRQGAGANVLTF
d_gene: TRBD1
j_gene: TRBJ2-6
v_gene: TRBV2

CDR3nt: TGTGCCAGCAGCCAAGACGCCCTCAACCCGAGCTCCTATAATTCACCCCTCCACTTT
CDR3aa: CASSQDALNPSSYNSPLHF
d_gene: -
j_gene: TRBJ1-6
v_gene: TRBV4-2

CDR3nt: TGTGCCAGCAGCTCGGGACAGGGCACTGAAGCTTTCTTT
CDR3aa: CASSSGQGTEAFF
d_gene: TRBD1
j_gene: TRBJ1-1
v_gene: TRBV7-7

CDR3nt: TGTGCCAGCAGTTTTCGCAGGGAATATAATGAAAAACTGTTTTTT
CDR3aa: CASSFRREYNEKLFF
d_gene: -
j_gene: TRBJ1-4
v_gene: TRBV27

CDR3nt: TGTGCCAGCAGCGTCCGAGGGGGCGGAACTGAAGCTTTCTTT
CDR3aa: CASSVRGGGTEAFF
d_gene: TRBD1
j_gene: TRBJ1-1
v_gene: TRBV9

CDR3nt: TGCGCCAGCAGCTTCTTGACAGGGGACTCGTTAGCGGGCACAGATACGCAGTATTTT
CDR3aa: CASSFLTGDSLAGTDTQYF
d_gene: TRBD1
j_gene: TRBJ2-3
v_gene: TRBV5-1

CDR3nt: TGTGCCAGCAGTTACCCTCTAGCGGGAGGCGGCAATGAGCAGTTCTTC
CDR3aa: CASSYPLAGGGNEQFF
d_gene: TRBD2
j_gene: TRBJ2-1
v_gene: TRBV6-5

CDR3nt: TGTGCCAGCAGTGAAGGCATCGGAACTAATGAAAAACTGTTTTTT
CDR3aa: CASSEGIGTNEKLFF
d_gene: -
j_gene: TRBJ1-4
v_gene: TRBV2

CDR3nt: TGTGCCAGCGGGCGCTCTGGGGCCAACGTCCTGACTTTC
CDR3aa: CASGRSGANVLTF
d_gene: -
j_gene: TRBJ2-6
v_gene: TRBV2

CDR3nt: TGCAGCGTGGAAACTAGCGGGAGGACCAATGAGCAGTTCTTC
CDR3aa: CSVETSGRTNEQFF
d_gene: TRBD2
j_gene: TRBJ2-1
v_gene: TRBV29-1

CDR3nt: TGTGCCAGTAGTACACTAGCGGGGGGAATCACAGATACGCAGTATTTT
CDR3aa: CASSTLAGGITDTQYF
d_gene: TRBD2
j_gene: TRBJ2-3
v_gene: TRBV19

CDR3nt: TGTGCCATCAGCTCCTCGACAGGGGGCCGAAGAGATACGCAGTATTTT
CDR3aa: CAISSSTGGRRDTQYF
d_gene: TRBD1
j_gene: TRBJ2-3
v_gene: TRBV10-3

CDR3nt: TGTGCCAGCACCGAGGGCGGGGGTAGCACAGATACGCAGTATTTT
CDR3aa: CASTEGGGSTDTQYF
d_gene: TRBD2
j_gene: TRBJ2-3
v_gene: TRBV5-4

CDR3nt: TGTGCCAGCAGACAGACAGGGGGGACTGGCTACACCTTC
CDR3aa: CASRQTGGTGYTF
d_gene: TRBD1
j_gene: TRBJ1-2
v_gene: TRBV7-2

CDR3nt: TGTGCCAGCAGCTCTGGACAGGGAAGGGGAGAAGCTTTCTTT
CDR3aa: CASSSGQGRGEAFF
d_gene: TRBD1
j_gene: TRBJ1-1
v_gene: TRBV5-4

CDR3nt: TGTGCCAGCAGCGCGAGACAGGGGCCAGGGTCACCCCTCCACTTT
CDR3aa: CASSARQGPGSPLHF
d_gene: TRBD1
j_gene: TRBJ1-6
v_gene: TRBV9

CDR3nt: TGTGCCAGCAGCCAAGCTAGGAGCTCCTACAATGAGCAGTTCTTC
CDR3aa: CASSQARSSYNEQFF
d_gene: -
j_gene: TRBJ2-1
v_gene: TRBV4-2